The source of this T cell receptor (beta chain) is a study of blood T cells in healthy people across ages. The CDR3 has 14 residues. Germline CDR1 and CDR2: MNHEY and SVGAGI. The ends were cut back, 6 bases at V and 7 bases at J, with 16 bases in the middle. Then a second PCR, running roughly 7 to 11 cycles, was carried out with a sample-barcoded 5' primer and a J-beta primer mix. TCRdb re-derived calls from the 5' RACE reads in MiXCR, one entry per CDR3 protein. The repertoire holds 1.5 million to 2 million distinct CDR3 sequences, with approximately 40% as singletons. Study findings and constraints: In long-lived donors, naive CD4+ cell counts and diversity exceeded those of aged donors.

In its sample, this clonotype was seen once. As yet, its antigen is unknown. The clonotype was recovered from a human donor in good health. This sequence joins TRBV6-5 and TRBJ2-1; a possible D gene is TRBD1 (5 bases). The sequenced sample consisted of blood. This chain's CDR3 is CASSPAGWRNEQFF. In DNA, the CDR3 is TGTGCCAGCAGCCCCGCAGGGTGGAGAAATGAGCAGTTCTTC.